The 17 T cell receptor beta chains below all came from one sample that was sequenced in a study of regulatory T cells in long-lasting Graves disease. Time point reported: persistent/refractory GD, antithyroid drugs over 5 years with positive TRAb. Extracted PBMC RNA gave rise to the TCR library. The TCR beta library used iRepertoire HTBI primers with Arm-PCR amplification of CDR3. TCRdb called the multiplex PCR reads again in MiXCR, with one record for every CDR3 protein. The table includes about 660,000 distinct CDR3 sequences, roughly 30% detected once. Specimen: peripheral blood mononuclear cells (PBMCs), collected when the disease was refractory, from a patient treated with antithyroid drugs. The receptors stem from a female donor with Graves disease.

This clonotype was found a few times. This sequence joins TRBV11-2 and TRBJ2-5; 7 bases line up with TRBD2. CDR1 and CDR2 from the germline V gene are SGHAT and FQNNGV. The length of the CDR3 is 15 residues. Trimming removed 2 bases from V and 2 bases from J; junction bases left unmatched: 5. The CDR3 reads CASSLSGLVQETQYF. The CDR3 DNA is TGTGCCAGCAGCTTATCCGGACTAGTGCAAGAGACCCAGTACTTC.

Only a few counts were recorded for this clonotype. The chain uses TRBV28 and TRBJ1-4; 9 nucleotides agree with TRBD1. Germline CDR1 MDHEN, CDR2 SYDVKM. The length of the CDR3 is 15 residues. The junction had 5 bases not matched to a gene; V was cut back by 6 bases and J by 3 bases. CDR3 protein: CASRRQGGANEKLFF. The CDR3 nucleotides are TGTGCCAGCAGACGACAGGGGGGGGCTAATGAAAAACTGTTTTTT. Full variable domain (rest looked up from reference TRBV28 and TRBJ1-4): DVKVTQSSRYLVKRTGEKVFLECVQDMDHENMFWYRQDPGLGLRLIYFSYDVKMKEKGDIPEGYSVSREKKERFSLILESASTNQTSMYLCASRRQGGANEKLFFGSGTQLSVL.

The V call is TRBV3-1, the J call TRBJ2-6; 9 bases fit TRBD1. The V gene end was trimmed by 4 bases and the J gene end by 3 bases; junction bases not matched to a gene: 7. Germline V CDR1 and CDR2: LGHDT, YNNKEL (reference sequence). The CDR3 covers 17 residues. CDR3 residues: CASSPTTGGGGANVLTF. The DNA of the CDR3 is TGTGCCAGCAGCCCGACTACAGGGGGCGGTGGGGCCAACGTCCTGACTTTC.

Many counts were recorded for this clonotype. The chain uses TRBV12-3 or TRBV12-4 and TRBJ1-1; no clear D. Trimming took 3 bases from V and 5 from J, leaving 7 bases between them. The CDR3 totals 12 residues. Here the CDR3 DNA reads TGTGCCAGCAGTTTCGGTTTGACTGAAGCTTTCTTT. It is translated as CASSFGLTEAFF.

As to this clonotype: The germline gene is not matched at one end of the junction; a read error may be the cause. This sequence joins TRBV10-2 and TRBJ1-2, with D unclear. CDR1 is WSHSY and CDR2 is SAAADI in the germline V gene. This CDR3 has 15 residues. This CDR3 is CAGSELRLGSDGYTF. The CDR3 bases are TGCGCCGGCAGTGAGTTACGATTGGGCTCGGATGGCTACACCTTC.

This clonotype was counted many times. The chain links TRBV20-1 to TRBJ1-6; D unclear. The CDR3 length is 14 residues. Germline V lookup: CDR1 DFQATT, CDR2 SNEGSKA (reference sequence). Trimming removed 0 bases from V and 9 bases from J, with 12 bases in between. CDR3 bases: TGCAGTGCTAGAGATGTTCTTTTGAGTTCACCCCTCCACTTT. Its translation: CSARDVLLSSPLHF.

V gene TRBV12-3 or TRBV12-4 combines with J gene TRBJ1-2, with a weak D call TRBD1 (5 bases). This CDR3 is 14 amino acids long. Trimming left V 5 bases short and J 7 bases short, with 17 bases between. CDR3 coding DNA: TGTGCCAGCAGTCGGGGCGAGGGGCGGATTGGCTACACCTTC. Its protein product is CASSRGEGRIGYTF.

The chain combines TRBV18 with TRBJ2-5, with unresolved D. V dropped 4 bases and J dropped 0 bases, with 15 bases sitting between them. The CDR3 is 16 amino acids. Germline CDR1 KGHSH, CDR2 LQKENI. The CDR3 DNA follows: TGTGCCAGCTCACTTTTGATTACGGTGTACCAAGAGACCCAGTACTTC. Protein: CASSLLITVYQETQYF.

The chain is built from TRBV29-1 and TRBJ2-5, with 13 bases matching TRBD2. J gave up 4 bases and V 3 bases, and 5 bases lay outside the gene matches. CDR3 length: 15 amino acids. Germline CDR1 and CDR2: SQVTM and ANQGSEA. The CDR3 is CSVEGGLAGAETQYF. The CDR3 coding sequence is TGCAGCGTTGAGGGCGGACTAGCGGGAGCAGAGACCCAGTACTTC.

The chain uses TRBV20-1 and TRBJ2-7, with 8 nucleotides matching TRBD1. CDR3 length: 14 residues. Trimming cost V 4 bases and J 8 bases; bases outside gene matches: 13. Germline CDR1 reads DFQATT; CDR2 reads SNEGSKA (reference sequence). The CDR3 here is CSAKRPGGLNKQYF. CDR3 nucleotide sequence: TGCAGTGCTAAACGTCCAGGGGGCCTCAACAAGCAGTACTTC.

The J gene is TRBJ1-1, the V gene TRBV14; D is perhaps TRBD1 (6 bases). Germline-derived CDR1 and CDR2 are SGHDN and FVKESK. The CDR3 is 13 amino acids. With 0 bases removed from V and 12 bases from J, the gap between germline ends came to 14 bases. CDR3 residues: CASSQERGLGTFF. The CDR3 coding sequence is TGTGCCAGCAGCCAAGAAAGGGGGTTAGGAACTTTCTTT.

In its sample, this clonotype was seen a few times. The chain is built from TRBV2 and TRBJ2-1; TRBD2 might be the D (5 bases). Germline CDR1 is SNHLY and CDR2 is FYNNEI. Trimming stripped 2 bases from V and 8 bases from J, with 16 bases between. The CDR3 sequence is 15 residues long. As DNA, the CDR3 is TGTGCCAGCAGTGAACTAGCCCTAAGACGGGATGAGCAGTTCTTC. This gives the protein CASSELALRRDEQFF.

This clonotype was found a few times. The chain recombines TRBV7-3 with TRBJ2-7; the D call may be TRBD1 or TRBD2 (6 bases each). CDR3 length: 15 residues. CDR1 is SGHTA and CDR2 is FQGTGA in the germline V gene. V was cut by 5 bases and J by 7 bases, with 21 bases left in between. The CDR3 spells CASSVDGGAGGEQYF. The CDR3, as DNA: TGTGCCAGCAGCGTAGACGGGGGCGCAGGTGGGGAGCAGTACTTC.

This sequence joins TRBV9 and TRBJ1-1, with TRBD1 identical over 9 bases. The V gene's germline CDR1 is SGDLS and CDR2 YYNGEE. This CDR3 region has 17 residues. V lost 3 bases, J lost 5 bases, and 14 bases stayed unmatched. This CDR3 reads CASSGRSTGTGKTEAFF. The CDR3 region has the DNA TGTGCCAGCAGCGGGAGATCGACCGGGACAGGGAAGACTGAAGCTTTCTTT.

Many counts were recorded for this clonotype. The chain links TRBV20-1 to TRBJ2-5; D is unresolved. Germline CDR1 is DFQATT and CDR2 is SNEGSKA (reference sequence). V was trimmed by 5 bases and J by 1 base, leaving 14 bases between them. The CDR3 loop spans 14 amino acids. CDR3 sequence (DNA): TGCAGTGCTGTTCCCTTGGGGTTCCAAGAGACCCAGTACTTC. Translated, it gives CSAVPLGFQETQYF.

This clonotype was observed a handful of times. The rearrangement links TRBV11-1 to TRBJ1-1, with D hard to call. The CDR3 has 15 residues. Germline V gene data show CDR1 as SGHAT and CDR2 as FQDESV (reference sequence). Trimming stripped 1 base from V and 0 bases from J, with 9 bases between. Written as DNA, the CDR3 is TGTGCCAGCAGCTTAGTCATGGCAGTGAACACTGAAGCTTTCTTT. Its translation is CASSLVMAVNTEAFF.

This clonotype was observed a handful of times. This chain links TRBV28 with TRBJ2-2; 12 positions agree with TRBD2. Germline V gene data show CDR1 as MDHEN and CDR2 as SYDVKM. The CDR3 has 18 amino acids. V shed 6 bases, J shed 5 bases, and the junction held 13 bases outside the gene matches. As DNA, the CDR3 is TGTGCCAGCAGCCTGGGACTAGCGGGCCTAGGGGTTACCGGGGAGCTGTTTTTT. Its translation: CASSLGLAGLGVTGELFF.